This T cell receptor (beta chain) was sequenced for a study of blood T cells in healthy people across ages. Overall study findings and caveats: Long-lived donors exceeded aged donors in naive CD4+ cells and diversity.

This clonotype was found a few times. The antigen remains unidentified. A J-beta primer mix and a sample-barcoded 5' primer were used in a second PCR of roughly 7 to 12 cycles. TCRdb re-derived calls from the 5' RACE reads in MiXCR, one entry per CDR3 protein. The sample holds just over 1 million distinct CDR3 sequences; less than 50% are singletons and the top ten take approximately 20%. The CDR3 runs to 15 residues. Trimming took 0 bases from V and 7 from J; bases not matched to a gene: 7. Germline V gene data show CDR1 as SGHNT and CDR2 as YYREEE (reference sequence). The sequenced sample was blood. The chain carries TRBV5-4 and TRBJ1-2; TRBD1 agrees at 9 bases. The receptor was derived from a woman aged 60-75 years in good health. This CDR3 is CASSLDGTGSPGYTF. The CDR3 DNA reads TGTGCCAGCAGCTTGGATGGGACAGGGAGCCCTGGCTACACCTTC. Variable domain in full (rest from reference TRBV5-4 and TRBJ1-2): ETGVTQSPTHLIKTRGQQVTLRCSSQSGHNTVSWYQQALGQGPQFIFQYYREEENGRGNFPPRFSGLQFPNYSSELNVNALELDDSALYLCASSLDGTGSPGYTFGSGTRLTVV.